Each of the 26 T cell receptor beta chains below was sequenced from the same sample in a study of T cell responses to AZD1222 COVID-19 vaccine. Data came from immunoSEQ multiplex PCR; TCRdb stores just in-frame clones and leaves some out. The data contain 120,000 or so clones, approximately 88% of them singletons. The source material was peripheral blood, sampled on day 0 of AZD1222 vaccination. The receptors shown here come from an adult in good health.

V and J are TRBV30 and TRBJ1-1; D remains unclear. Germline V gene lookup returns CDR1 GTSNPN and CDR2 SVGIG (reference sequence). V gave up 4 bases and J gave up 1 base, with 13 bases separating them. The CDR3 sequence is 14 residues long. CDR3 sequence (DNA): TGTGCCTGGACCAATGGCCCGGGGAACACTGAAGCTTTCTTT. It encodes CAWTNGPGNTEAFF.

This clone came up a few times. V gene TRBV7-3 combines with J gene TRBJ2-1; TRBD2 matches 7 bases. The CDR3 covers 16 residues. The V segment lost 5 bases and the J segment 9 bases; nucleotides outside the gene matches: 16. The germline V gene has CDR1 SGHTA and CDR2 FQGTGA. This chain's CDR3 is CASSGRTRSGITEQFF. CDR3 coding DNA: TGTGCCAGCAGCGGGAGGACTAGATCGGGGATCACTGAGCAGTTCTTC.

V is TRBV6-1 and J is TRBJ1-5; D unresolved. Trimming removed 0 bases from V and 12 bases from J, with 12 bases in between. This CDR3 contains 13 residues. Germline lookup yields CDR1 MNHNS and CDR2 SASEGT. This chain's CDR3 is CASSEAPPRFQHF. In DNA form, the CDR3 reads TGTGCCAGCAGTGAAGCGCCCCCCAGATTCCAGCATTTT.

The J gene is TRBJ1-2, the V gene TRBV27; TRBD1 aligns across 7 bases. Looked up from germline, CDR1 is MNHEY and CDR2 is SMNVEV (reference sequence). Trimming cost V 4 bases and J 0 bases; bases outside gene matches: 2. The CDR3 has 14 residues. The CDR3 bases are TGTGCCAGCAGTTCGGGGACAGCTAACTATGGCTACACCTTC. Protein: CASSSGTANYGYTF.

The CDR3 spells CASSPLVRGRFFAYEQYF. The CDR3 DNA reads as TGTGCCAGCAGCCCCCTGGTCAGGGGACGCTTTTTTGCCTACGAGCAGTACTTC. The gene calls are TRBV7-8 and TRBJ2-7; a weak D match, TRBD1 (6 bases). Deletions cut 5 bases from V and 2 bases from J, with 25 bases between. CDR3 size: 18 residues. Germline values: CDR1 SGHVS, CDR2 FQNEAQ. Combining the CDR3 with reference TRBV7-8 and TRBJ2-7 gives the whole variable domain GAGVSQSPRYKVAKRGQDVALRCDPISGHVSLFWYQQALGQGPEFLTYFQNEAQLDKSGLPSDRFFAERPEGSVSTLKIQRTQQEDSAVYLCASSPLVRGRFFAYEQYFGPGTRLTVT.

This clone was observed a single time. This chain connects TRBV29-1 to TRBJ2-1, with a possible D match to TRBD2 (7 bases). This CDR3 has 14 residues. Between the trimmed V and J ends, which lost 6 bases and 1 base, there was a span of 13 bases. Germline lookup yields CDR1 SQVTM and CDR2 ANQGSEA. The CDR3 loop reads CSVGGGASYNEQFF. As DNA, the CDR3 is TGCAGCGTGGGTGGGGGGGCTTCCTACAATGAGCAGTTCTTC.

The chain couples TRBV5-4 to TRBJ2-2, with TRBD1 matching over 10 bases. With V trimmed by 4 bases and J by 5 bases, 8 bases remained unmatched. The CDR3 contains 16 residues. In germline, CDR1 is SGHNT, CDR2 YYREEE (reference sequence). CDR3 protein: CASSPGQGIWTGELFF. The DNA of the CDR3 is TGTGCCAGCAGCCCGGGACAGGGGATATGGACCGGGGAGCTGTTTTTT.

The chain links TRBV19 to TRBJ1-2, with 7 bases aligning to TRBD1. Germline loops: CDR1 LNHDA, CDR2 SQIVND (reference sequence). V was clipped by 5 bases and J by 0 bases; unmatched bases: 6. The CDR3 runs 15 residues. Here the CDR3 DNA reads TGTGCCAGTAGTCCGGGACAGTTAGCTAACTATGGCTACACCTTC. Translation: CASSPGQLANYGYTF. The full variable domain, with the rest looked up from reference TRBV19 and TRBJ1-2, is DGGITQSPKYLFRKEGQNVTLSCEQNLNHDAMYWYRQDPGQGLRLIYYSQIVNDFQKGDIAEGYSVSREKKESFPLTVTSAQKNPTAFYLCASSPGQLANYGYTFGSGTRLTVV.

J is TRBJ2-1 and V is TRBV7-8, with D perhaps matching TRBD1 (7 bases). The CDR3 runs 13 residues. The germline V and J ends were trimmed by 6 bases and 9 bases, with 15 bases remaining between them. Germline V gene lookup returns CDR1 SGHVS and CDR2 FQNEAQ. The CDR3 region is CASSFPRGAEQFF. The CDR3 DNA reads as TGTGCCAGCAGTTTTCCCAGGGGGGCTGAGCAGTTCTTC.

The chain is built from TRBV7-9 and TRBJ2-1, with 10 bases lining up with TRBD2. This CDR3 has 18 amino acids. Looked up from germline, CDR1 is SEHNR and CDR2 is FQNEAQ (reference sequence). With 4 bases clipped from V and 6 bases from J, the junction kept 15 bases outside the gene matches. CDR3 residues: CASSSPPRLAGEGNEQFF. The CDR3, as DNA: TGTGCCAGCAGCTCTCCCCCTCGTCTAGCGGGAGAAGGCAATGAGCAGTTCTTC.

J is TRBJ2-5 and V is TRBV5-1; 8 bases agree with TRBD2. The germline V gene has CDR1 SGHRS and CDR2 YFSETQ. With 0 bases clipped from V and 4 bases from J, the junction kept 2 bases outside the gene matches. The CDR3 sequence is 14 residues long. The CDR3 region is CASSLGGLGETQYF. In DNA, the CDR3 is TGCGCCAGCAGCTTGGGGGGACTAGGAGAGACCCAGTACTTC.

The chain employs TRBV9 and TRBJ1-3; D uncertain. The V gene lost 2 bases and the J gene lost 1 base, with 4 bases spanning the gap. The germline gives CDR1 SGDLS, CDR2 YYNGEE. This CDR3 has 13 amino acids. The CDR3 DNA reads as TGTGCCAGCAGCGTTACATCTGGAAACACCATATATTTT. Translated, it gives CASSVTSGNTIYF.

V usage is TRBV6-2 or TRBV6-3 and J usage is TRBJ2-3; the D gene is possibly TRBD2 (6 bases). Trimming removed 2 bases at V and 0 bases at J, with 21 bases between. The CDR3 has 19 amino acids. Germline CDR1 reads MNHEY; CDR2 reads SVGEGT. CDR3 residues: CASSYPTRGAFLSTDTQYF. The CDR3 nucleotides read TGTGCCAGCAGTTACCCTACTCGCGGGGCTTTCCTAAGCACAGATACGCAGTATTTT.

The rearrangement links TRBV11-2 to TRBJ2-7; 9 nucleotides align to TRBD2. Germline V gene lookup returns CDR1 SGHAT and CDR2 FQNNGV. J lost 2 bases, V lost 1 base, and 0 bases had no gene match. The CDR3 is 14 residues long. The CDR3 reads CASSLGGGAYEQYF. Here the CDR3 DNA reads TGTGCCAGCAGCTTAGGCGGGGGGGCCTACGAGCAGTACTTC.

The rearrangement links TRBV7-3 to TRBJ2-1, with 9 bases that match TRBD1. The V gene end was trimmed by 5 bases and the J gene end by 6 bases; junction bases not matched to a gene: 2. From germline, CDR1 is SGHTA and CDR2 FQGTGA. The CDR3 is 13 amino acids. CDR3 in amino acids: CASSRQGGNEQFF. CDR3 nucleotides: TGTGCCAGCAGCCGACAGGGGGGCAATGAGCAGTTCTTC.

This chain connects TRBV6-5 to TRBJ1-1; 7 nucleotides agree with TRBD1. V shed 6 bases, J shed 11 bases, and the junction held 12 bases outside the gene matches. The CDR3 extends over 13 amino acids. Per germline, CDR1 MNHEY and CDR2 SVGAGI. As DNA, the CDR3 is TGTGCCAGCAGCCGTGGCCAGGGGGTGGGGGCTTTCTTT. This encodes CASSRGQGVGAFF.

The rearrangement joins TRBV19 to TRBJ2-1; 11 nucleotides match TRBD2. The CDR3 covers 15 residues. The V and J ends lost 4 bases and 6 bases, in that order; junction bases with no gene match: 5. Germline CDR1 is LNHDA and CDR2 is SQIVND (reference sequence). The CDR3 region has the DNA TGTGCCAGTAGTACCCTAGCGGGAGGTTCCAATGAGCAGTTCTTC. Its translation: CASSTLAGGSNEQFF.

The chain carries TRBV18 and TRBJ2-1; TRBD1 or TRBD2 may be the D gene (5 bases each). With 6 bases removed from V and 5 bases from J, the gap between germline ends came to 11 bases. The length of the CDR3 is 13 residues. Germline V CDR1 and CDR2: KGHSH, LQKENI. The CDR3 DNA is TGTGCCAGCTCCGTGGGGACCGACAATGAGCAGTTCTTC. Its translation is CASSVGTDNEQFF.

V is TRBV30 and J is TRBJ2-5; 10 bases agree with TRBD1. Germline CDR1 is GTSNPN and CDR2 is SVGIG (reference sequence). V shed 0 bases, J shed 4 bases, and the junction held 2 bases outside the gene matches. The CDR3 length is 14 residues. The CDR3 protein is CAWSVGQGVETQYF. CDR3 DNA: TGTGCCTGGAGTGTAGGACAGGGGGTAGAGACCCAGTACTTC.

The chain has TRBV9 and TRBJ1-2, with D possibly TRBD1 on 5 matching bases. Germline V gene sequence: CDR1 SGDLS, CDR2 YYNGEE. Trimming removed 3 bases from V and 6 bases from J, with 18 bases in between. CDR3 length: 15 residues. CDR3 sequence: CASSGGTPNPDGYTF. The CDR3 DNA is TGTGCCAGCAGCGGTGGGACGCCGAATCCGGATGGCTACACCTTC.

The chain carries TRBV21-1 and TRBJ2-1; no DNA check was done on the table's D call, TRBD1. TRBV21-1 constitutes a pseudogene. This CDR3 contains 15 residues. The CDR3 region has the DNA TGTGCCAGCACCCACACGACAGGGGAAAAAGATGAGCAGTTCTTC. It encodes CASTHTTGEKDEQFF.

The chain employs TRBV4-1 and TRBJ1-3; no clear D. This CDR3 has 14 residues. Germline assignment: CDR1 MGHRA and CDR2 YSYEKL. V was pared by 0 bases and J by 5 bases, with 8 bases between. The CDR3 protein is CASSQEAVRNTIYF. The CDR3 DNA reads TGCGCCAGCAGCCAAGAAGCCGTTAGAAACACCATATATTTT.

CDR3 region: CASSPNLGDTQYF. Here the CDR3 DNA reads TGCGCCAGCAGCCCCAACTTAGGAGATACGCAGTATTTT. This sequence joins TRBV5-1 and TRBJ2-3; D not resolved. The V gene's germline CDR1 is SGHRS and CDR2 YFSETQ. V was cut by 4 bases and J by 5 bases, with 11 bases left in between. The CDR3 covers 13 residues.

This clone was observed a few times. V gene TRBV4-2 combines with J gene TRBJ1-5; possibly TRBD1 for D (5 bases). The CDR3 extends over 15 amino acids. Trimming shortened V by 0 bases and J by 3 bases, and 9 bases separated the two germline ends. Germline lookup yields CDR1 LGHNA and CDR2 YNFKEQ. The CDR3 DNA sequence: TGTGCCAGCAGCCAAGAAGGGGCTTCCAATCAGCCCCAGCATTTT. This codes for CASSQEGASNQPQHF.

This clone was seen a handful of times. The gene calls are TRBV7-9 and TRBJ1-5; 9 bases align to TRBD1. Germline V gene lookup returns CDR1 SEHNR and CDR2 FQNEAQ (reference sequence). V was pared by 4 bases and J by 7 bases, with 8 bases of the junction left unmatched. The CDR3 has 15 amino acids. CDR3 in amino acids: CASSSGQGETQPQHF. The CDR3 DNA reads TGTGCCAGCAGCTCGGGACAGGGAGAGACGCAGCCCCAGCATTTT.

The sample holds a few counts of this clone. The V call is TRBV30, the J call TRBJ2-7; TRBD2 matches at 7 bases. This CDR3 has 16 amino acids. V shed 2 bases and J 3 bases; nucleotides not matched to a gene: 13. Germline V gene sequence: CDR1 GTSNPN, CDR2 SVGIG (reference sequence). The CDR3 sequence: CAWSSPWGGTDYEQYF. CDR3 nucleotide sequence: TGTGCCTGGAGTTCCCCCTGGGGGGGGACCGACTACGAGCAGTACTTC. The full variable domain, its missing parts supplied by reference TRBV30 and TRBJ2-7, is SQTIHQWPATLVQPVGSPLSLECTVEGTSNPNLYWYRQAAGRGLQLLFYSVGIGQISSEVPQNLSASRPQDRQFILSSKKLLLSDSGFYLCAWSSPWGGTDYEQYFGPGTRLTVT.